These T cell receptor beta chains were read from a single sample in a study of blood T cell repertoires in COVID-19. Clones were read by immunoSEQ multiplex PCR, and TCRdb kept only the in-frame ones, dropping some. The sample includes some 250,000 clones, 75% to 85% of them seen just once. Sequencing input: peripheral blood. The receptors were sampled from an elderly woman with COVID-19, enrolled during active disease. The CDR3 runs from the conserved cysteine through the conserved F or W. A D gene is named only where the DNA matches it firmly. Rows give clone size only sometimes, using once, few, many, or a class for an expanded clone.

TRBJ2-5,once,TRBD1,TRBV24-1,CATSDLRTGGSMETQYF,TGTGCCACCAGTGATCTTCGGACAGGGGGCTCTATGGAGACCCAGTACTTC
TRBJ2-5,NA,TRBD2,TRBV30,CAWAGGLRETQYF,TGTGCCTGGGCGGGGGGTTTGCGAGAGACCCAGTACTTC
TRBJ1-2,NA,TRBD1,TRBV5-5,CASSSDRGRGYGYTF,TGTGCCAGCAGCTCGGACAGGGGGCGCGGCTATGGCTACACCTTC
TRBJ1-2,NA,NA,TRBV12-3/TRBV12-4,CASSLPAGGGYTF,TGTGCCAGCAGTTTACCAGCGGGCGGAGGCTACACCTTC
TRBJ2-1,NA,TRBD2,TRBV6-2/TRBV6-3,CASSYFSGKSYNEQFF,TGTGCCAGCAGTTACTTTAGCGGGAAGTCCTACAATGAGCAGTTCTTC
TRBJ2-7,NA,TRBD2,TRBV15,CATSGGLAGAYEQYF,TGTGCCACCAGCGGCGGACTAGCGGGAGCCTACGAGCAGTACTTC
TRBJ1-5,NA,NA,TRBV2,CASSESGASPQHF,TGTGCCAGCAGTGAAAGTGGGGCATCGCCCCAGCATTTT
TRBJ2-2,NA,TRBD2,TRBV7-2,CASRGLAVNTGELFF,TGTGCCAGCAGGGGACTAGCTGTGAACACCGGGGAGCTGTTTTTT
TRBJ2-1,NA,TRBD1,TRBV11-3,CASSLGQGANNEQFF,TGTGCCAGCAGCTTAGGGCAGGGGGCGAACAATGAGCAGTTCTTC
TRBJ2-3,NA,TRBD1,TRBV24-1,CATSDSTGTGGWDTQYF,TGTGCCACCAGTGATTCGACCGGGACAGGGGGCTGGGATACGCAGTATTTT
TRBJ2-2,NA,NA,TRBV7-2,CASSLASVGELFF,TGTGCCAGCAGCTTAGCTAGCGTCGGGGAGCTGTTTTTT
TRBJ2-3,NA,TRBD1,TRBV7-9,CASSLGTGSGDTQYF,TGTGCCAGCAGCTTGGGGACAGGCTCCGGGGATACGCAGTATTTT
TRBJ2-3,NA,NA,TRBV27,CASMGWGGTDTQYF,TGTGCCAGCATGGGCTGGGGAGGTACAGATACGCAGTATTTT
TRBJ1-6,NA,NA,TRBV12-3/TRBV12-4,CASSQPRSPLHF,TGTGCCAGCAGTCAGCCTAGGTCACCCCTCCACTTT
TRBJ2-2,NA,NA,TRBV9,CASSVQGPYNTGELFF,TGTGCCAGCAGCGTCCAGGGGCCGTATAACACCGGGGAGCTGTTTTTT
TRBJ2-7,NA,NA,TRBV5-1,CASSFIGLGHEQYF,TGCGCCAGCAGCTTTATCGGGTTGGGTCACGAGCAGTACTTC
TRBJ2-2,once,NA,TRBV5-1,CASSLAGTTNTGELFF,TGCGCCAGCAGCTTGGCCGGGACAACGAACACCGGGGAGCTGTTTTTT
TRBJ2-3,NA,NA,TRBV11-3,CASSLGDYPTDTQYF,TGTGCCAGCAGCTTAGGTGACTATCCCACAGATACGCAGTATTTT
TRBJ1-2,once,NA,TRBV10-3,CAISPNNYGYTF,TGTGCCATCAGCCCGAACAATTATGGCTACACCTTC
TRBJ2-3,NA,NA,TRBV19,CASSIVSDTQYF,TGTGCCAGTAGTATAGTCTCAGATACGCAGTATTTT
TRBJ2-4,NA,NA,TRBV5-8,CASSEGQRLAKNIQYF,TGTGCCAGCAGCGAAGGACAGAGACTAGCCAAAAACATTCAGTACTTC
TRBJ1-1,once,NA,TRBV25-1,CASSEGRGKLNTEAFF,TGTGCCAGCAGCGAGGGGAGGGGGAAGCTGAACACTGAAGCTTTCTTT
TRBJ2-6,NA,TRBD1,TRBV7-3,CASSLFAQGARGTGANVLTF,TGTGCCAGCAGCTTATTCGCACAGGGGGCCCGGGGGACTGGGGCCAACGTCCTGACTTTC
TRBJ2-3,NA,TRBD2,TRBV6-5,CASSYTSGNTDTQYF,TGTGCCAGCAGTTATACTAGCGGAAACACAGATACGCAGTATTTT
TRBJ1-2,NA,TRBD1,TRBV2,CASSGTGARGYTF,TGTGCCAGCAGTGGGACAGGGGCGAGGGGCTACACCTTC
TRBJ1-3,few,NA,TRBV9,CASSVEAVRGGNTIYF,TGTGCCAGCAGCGTAGAGGCAGTCCGGGGTGGAAACACCATATATTTT
TRBJ1-2,NA,NA,TRBV28,CASRTSAPNGYTF,TGTGCCAGCAGGACATCAGCCCCAAATGGCTACACCTTC
TRBJ2-1,NA,TRBD2,TRBV24-1,CATSGGGSYNEQFF,TGTGCCACCAGCGGCGGGGGTTCCTACAATGAGCAGTTCTTC
TRBJ1-2,NA,NA,TRBV5-5,CASSLFTFDYGYTF,TGTGCCAGCAGCTTGTTTACTTTCGACTATGGCTACACCTTC
TRBJ2-1,NA,TRBD2,TRBV10-2,CASGGAYNEQFF,TGCGCCAGCGGGGGGGCCTACAATGAGCAGTTCTTC
TRBJ1-5,NA,TRBD1,TRBV5-1,CASSLQGTVNQPQHF,TGCGCCAGCAGCTTACAGGGGACGGTAAATCAGCCCCAGCATTTT
TRBJ2-2,NA,TRBD2,TRBV6-5,CASRRAGANTGELFF,TGTGCCAGCAGGAGGGCGGGAGCGAACACCGGGGAGCTGTTTTTT
TRBJ2-5,once,TRBD2,TRBV4-1,CASSQGLAGGVKTQYF,TGCGCCAGCAGCCAAGGTCTAGCGGGGGGCGTGAAGACCCAGTACTTC
TRBJ2-1,NA,NA,TRBV5-1,CASSLEGIYNEQFF,TGCGCCAGCAGCTTGGAGGGGATCTACAATGAGCAGTTCTTC
TRBJ1-1,NA,NA,TRBV30,CAWTRVEAFF,TGTGCCTGGACGCGGGTTGAAGCTTTCTTT
TRBJ2-1,NA,TRBD2,TRBV24-1,CATGGGSYNEQFF,TGTGCCACGGGGGGGGGCTCCTACAATGAGCAGTTCTTC
TRBJ2-7,NA,TRBD1,TRBV29-1,CSALRTGSYEQYF,TGCAGCGCTCTTCGGACAGGTTCCTACGAGCAGTACTTC